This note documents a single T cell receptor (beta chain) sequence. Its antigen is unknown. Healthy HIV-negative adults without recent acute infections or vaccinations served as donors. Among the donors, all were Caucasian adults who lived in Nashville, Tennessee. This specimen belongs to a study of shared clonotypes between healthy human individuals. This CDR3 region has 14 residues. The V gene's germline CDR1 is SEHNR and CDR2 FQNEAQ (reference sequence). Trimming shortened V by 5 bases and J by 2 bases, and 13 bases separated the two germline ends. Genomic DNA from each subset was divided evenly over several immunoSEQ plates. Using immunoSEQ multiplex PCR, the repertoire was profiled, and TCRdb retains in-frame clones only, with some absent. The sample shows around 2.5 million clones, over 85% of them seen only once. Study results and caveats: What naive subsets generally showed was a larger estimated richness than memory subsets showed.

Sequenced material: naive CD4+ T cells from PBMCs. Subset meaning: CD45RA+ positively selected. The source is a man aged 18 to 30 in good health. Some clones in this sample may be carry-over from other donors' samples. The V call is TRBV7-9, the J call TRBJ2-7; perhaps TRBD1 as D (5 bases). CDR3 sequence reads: CASSQTVSAYEQYF. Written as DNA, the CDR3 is TGTGCCAGCAGCCAGACAGTTTCGGCCTACGAGCAGTACTTC.